The 16 T cell receptor beta chains given below trace back to one sample, sequenced in a study of blood T cell repertoires in COVID-19. TCRdb's table, derived via immunoSEQ multiplex PCR, lists solely in-frame clones and lacks some. Seen here are tens of thousands of clones, 80% to 90% observed once, and the top ten hold around 30%. Sequencing was done on a sample of peripheral blood. These receptors came from an elderly woman with active or convalescent COVID-19.

This chain uses TRBV2 with TRBJ2-2; TRBD1 agrees at 7 bases. J gave up 5 bases and V 6 bases, and 12 bases lay outside the gene matches. CDR1 is SNHLY and CDR2 is FYNNEI in the germline V gene. The CDR3 length is 16 residues. The CDR3 DNA sequence: TGTGCCAGCAGCGTATCGGGACAGCCAGGGACCGGGGAGCTGTTTTTT. This gives the protein CASSVSGQPGTGELFF.

The V and J genes are TRBV5-1 and TRBJ1-5; no definite D call. Germline CDR1 reads SGHRS; CDR2 reads YFSETQ. The germline V and J ends were trimmed by 5 bases and 0 bases, with 9 bases remaining between them. The CDR3 extends over 14 amino acids. CDR3 protein: CASRRRVSNQPQHF. The CDR3 nucleotides are TGCGCCAGCAGAAGGCGGGTTAGCAATCAGCCCCAGCATTTT.

The V call is TRBV21-1, the J call TRBJ1-1; TRBD1 is the table's D call and was not checked against the DNA. TRBV21-1 is described as a pseudogene. This CDR3 is built from 15 residues. CDR3 amino acids: CASSKPSTRRTEAFF. CDR3 in DNA: TGTGCCAGCAGCAAACCGAGTACCCGCAGGACTGAAGCTTTCTTT.

The V and J genes are TRBV30 and TRBJ1-3, with a tentative D call TRBD1 (5 bases). Trimming pared 0 bases from V and 4 bases from J, leaving 10 bases between. This CDR3 has 14 residues. Germline assignment: CDR1 GTSNPN and CDR2 SVGIG (reference sequence). DNA of the CDR3: TGTGCCTGGAGTGTGGGGGGAGGGGGAAACACCATATATTTT. Translating gives CAWSVGGGGNTIYF.

The rearrangement uses TRBV18 and TRBJ2-1, with 7 bases aligning to TRBD2. The CDR3 sequence is 16 residues long. CDR1 is KGHSH, CDR2 LQKENI, per germline. J gave up 3 bases and V 1 base, and 6 bases lay outside the gene matches. The CDR3 protein is CASSPLVGGNYNEQFF. The DNA for the CDR3 is TGTGCCAGCTCACCACTCGTCGGGGGGAACTACAATGAGCAGTTCTTC.

The chain links TRBV2 to TRBJ1-4; D is unresolved. Per germline, CDR1 SNHLY and CDR2 FYNNEI. V lost 7 bases and J 7 bases, leaving 10 bases between the germline ends. The CDR3 runs 12 residues. CDR3 amino acids: CASNNLGEKLFF. The CDR3 nucleotides are TGTGCCAGCAATAATCTCGGTGAAAAACTGTTTTTT.

The rearrangement uses TRBV7-2 and TRBJ2-1, with D unresolved. There are 12 residues in the CDR3. The germline V gene encodes CDR1 SGHTA and CDR2 FQGNSA. Between the trimmed V and J ends, which lost 5 bases and 7 bases, there was a span of 9 bases. CDR3 DNA sequence: TGTGCCAGCAGCGCGACTGTGAATGAGCAGTTCTTC. This codes for CASSATVNEQFF.

The chain carries TRBV5-1 and TRBJ1-3; TRBD1 agrees at 7 bases. V gave up 4 bases and J gave up 3 bases; unmatched junction bases: 10. The germline gives CDR1 SGHRS, CDR2 YFSETQ. The CDR3 totals 16 residues. Written as DNA, the CDR3 is TGCGCCAGCAGCATACTACCGGGACAGAATGGAAACACCATATATTTT. Protein sequence: CASSILPGQNGNTIYF.

The chain is built from TRBV27 and TRBJ1-2; TRBD1 matches at 8 bases. This CDR3 comprises 14 residues. Germline CDR1 MNHEY, CDR2 SMNVEV (reference sequence). V lost 4 bases, J lost 4 bases, and 5 bases stayed unmatched. The CDR3 reads CASSSPGQGYGYTF. Written as DNA, the CDR3 is TGTGCCAGCAGTTCTCCCGGACAGGGCTATGGCTACACCTTC.

This chain connects TRBV9 to TRBJ1-3; D might be TRBD1 (6 bases). The length of the CDR3 is 16 residues. The V gene lost 0 bases and the J gene lost 0 bases, with 10 bases spanning the gap. The germline gives CDR1 SGDLS, CDR2 YYNGEE. CDR3: CASSVATGFSGNTIYF. The CDR3 nucleotides are TGTGCCAGCAGCGTAGCGACAGGCTTCTCTGGAAACACCATATATTTT. The full variable domain, with the rest looked up from reference TRBV9 and TRBJ1-3, is DSGVTQTPKHLITATGQRVTLRCSPRSGDLSVYWYQQSLDQGLQFLIQYYNGEERAKGNILERFSAQQFPDLHSELNLSSLELGDSALYFCASSVATGFSGNTIYFGEGSWLTVV.

The chain employs TRBV7-2 and TRBJ1-3; D might be TRBD1 (6 bases). CDR3 length: 14 amino acids. Germline CDR1 SGHTA, CDR2 FQGNSA. Trimming removed 5 bases from V and 4 bases from J, with 12 bases in between. The CDR3 region is CASSTGTYGNTIYF. The CDR3 DNA reads TGTGCCAGCAGCACCGGGACATACGGAAACACCATATATTTT.

This clone occurred once. V and J are TRBV28 and TRBJ2-3; the D gene is possibly TRBD2 (6 bases). V lost 2 bases and J 5 bases, leaving 11 bases between the germline ends. Germline lookup yields CDR1 MDHEN and CDR2 SYDVKM. This CDR3 contains 14 residues. The CDR3 DNA sequence: TGTGCCAGCAGTTTAGGAGGGTCCCAAGATACGCAGTATTTT. This codes for CASSLGGSQDTQYF. Full variable domain (outside the CDR3, taken from reference TRBV28 and TRBJ2-3): DVKVTQSSRYLVKRTGEKVFLECVQDMDHENMFWYRQDPGLGLRLIYFSYDVKMKEKGDIPEGYSVSREKKERFSLILESASTNQTSMYLCASSLGGSQDTQYFGPGTRLTVL.

The chain joins TRBV19 to TRBJ1-2, with D hard to call. CDR1 and CDR2 from the germline V gene are LNHDA and SQIVND (reference sequence). The CDR3 spans 15 residues. The ends were cut back, 3 bases at V and 4 bases at J, with 15 bases in the middle. The CDR3 DNA reads as TGTGCCAGTAGTATCCCAAAGAGCGGCTTCTATGGCTACACCTTC. Encoded protein: CASSIPKSGFYGYTF.

In DNA form, the CDR3 reads TGTGCCAGCAGCTACAGGACAGGGTCCTATAATTCACCCCTCCACTTT. Protein: CASSYRTGSYNSPLHF. The chain joins TRBV3-1 (or the pseudogene TRBV3-2) to TRBJ1-6; TRBD1 agrees at 8 bases. The J segment lost 1 base and the V segment lost 5 bases, leaving 4 bases of the junction unmatched. The CDR3 runs 16 residues. Germline CDR1 reads LGHDT; CDR2 reads YNNKEL (reference sequence).

V usage is TRBV25-1 and J usage is TRBJ2-3; D may be TRBD2 (7 bases). The CDR3 has 16 residues. With 3 bases removed from V and 1 base from J, the gap between germline ends came to 14 bases. Per germline, CDR1 MGHDK and CDR2 SYGVNS. DNA of the CDR3: TGTGCCAGCAGTGACCTGGGGGGGCGGGGCACAGATACGCAGTATTTT. Its protein is CASSDLGGRGTDTQYF.

This chain links TRBV5-1 with TRBJ1-6; D ambiguous. The CDR3 length is 12 residues. V was trimmed by 8 bases and J by 8 bases, leaving 11 bases between them. Germline V gives CDR1 SGHRS, CDR2 YFSETQ. CDR3 nucleotide sequence: TGCGCCAGTTCCGCCGGTGATTCACCCCTCCACTTT. It specifies CASSAGDSPLHF.